This T cell receptor beta chain was retrieved from a study of read filtering for tumor transcriptome and immune sequencing. On the study more broadly: TCR-mapped reads were about 3.5 to 10.27 million with IR-seq versus roughly 75 to 1,400 with RNA-seq. Findings and limits, study-wide: Sorted CD138-negative bone marrow cells were not purified T cells.

This clonotype was seen repeatedly, ten times or more. Antigen: not known. The CDR3 spans 13 residues. Trimming took 3 bases from V and 6 from J; bases not matched to a gene: 2. Germline CDR1 reads LGHNA; CDR2 reads YSLEER. Bone marrow was sampled from every patient at the time of active disease. The library was built from about 400 ng RNA with molecular barcoded adaptors for alpha/delta and beta/gamma chains. One entry per CDR3 protein, called by TCRdb with MiXCR from the reads. The sample contains 62,000 or so distinct CDR3 sequences, 11% to 15% of which appear only once. This chain uses TRBV4-3 with TRBJ2-1, with 7 bases lining up with TRBD2. The TCR comes from a donor at least 40 years old with multiple myeloma. Input material: a population of CD138-negative cells sorted from bone marrow. For the CDR3, the DNA is TGCGCCAGCAGCCAGGGGGAGGGCAATGAGCAGTTCTTC. Translated: CASSQGEGNEQFF.